These 22 T cell receptor beta chains were all obtained from the same sample, sequenced in a study of blood T cells in healthy people across ages. Then a second PCR, running roughly 7 to 11 cycles, was carried out with a sample-barcoded 5' primer and a J-beta primer mix. Each CDR3 protein gets one entry after TCRdb re-called the 5' RACE reads with MiXCR. Of about 1.5 million distinct CDR3 sequences listed, approximately 43% were seen once; the top ten hold about 4%. The sample consisted of blood. The receptors come from a woman aged 18-35 years in good health.

This clonotype was seen a few times. The CDR3 protein is CASSDPRDRGSYNEQFF. CDR3 DNA: TGCGCCAGCAGTGATCCACGGGACAGGGGATCCTACAATGAGCAGTTCTTC. This chain joins TRBV10-2 and TRBJ2-1; 10 bases line up with TRBD1. Germline lookup yields CDR1 WSHSY and CDR2 SAAADI. This CDR3 has 17 residues. The trim removed 3 bases at V and 1 base at J, leaving 6 bases unmatched.

In regard to this clonotype: Just one base apart from a much larger clone, this may be a read error. The rearrangement links TRBV11-3 to TRBJ2-7, with TRBD2 matching 8 bases. Germline CDR1 is SGHNT and CDR2 is YENEEA. This CDR3 region has 14 residues. With V trimmed by 5 bases and J by 6 bases, 9 bases remained unmatched. The CDR3 region is CASSLALAEAEQYF. In DNA form, the CDR3 reads TGTGCCAGCAGCCTCGCACTAGCGGAAGCCGAGCAGTACTTC.

The V and J genes are TRBV2 and TRBJ1-1; no reliable D call. Trimming took off 5 bases at V and 4 bases at J, with 14 bases between the two ends. Looked up from germline, CDR1 is SNHLY and CDR2 is FYNNEI. The CDR3 consists of 14 residues. CDR3 amino acids: CASSPPPSRTEAFF. Here the CDR3 DNA reads TGTGCCAGCAGTCCCCCGCCGTCTCGCACTGAAGCTTTCTTT. Drawing the rest from reference TRBV2 and TRBJ1-1, the complete variable domain is EPEVTQTPSHQVTQMGQEVILRCVPISNHLYFYWYRQILGQKVEFLVSFYNNEISEKSEIFDDQFSVERPDGSNFTLKIRSTKLEDSAMYFCASSPPPSRTEAFFGQGTRLTVV.

The V gene is TRBV3-1, the J gene TRBJ2-2, with a tentative D call TRBD2 (6 bases). CDR1 and CDR2 from the germline V gene are LGHDT and YNNKEL (reference sequence). Trimming stripped 7 bases from V and 1 base from J, with 10 bases between. The CDR3 spans 14 residues. The CDR3 nucleotides are TGTGCCAGCACGGAGGGCTTGAACACCGGGGAGCTGTTTTTT. Its translation is CASTEGLNTGELFF. The entire variable domain, with the rest obtained from reference TRBV3-1 and TRBJ2-2, is as follows: DTAVSQTPKYLVTQMGNDKSIKCEQNLGHDTMYWYKQDSKKFLKIMFSYNNKELIINETVPNRFSPKSPDKAHLNLHINSLELGDSAVYFCASTEGLNTGELFFGEGSRLTVL.

This clonotype was seen only a few times. This chain uses TRBV12-3 or TRBV12-4 with TRBJ2-1; D is undetermined. CDR3 length: 15 amino acids. Trimming took off 2 bases at V and 2 bases at J, with 10 bases between the two ends. CDR3 in amino acids: CASSLKGRPYNEQFF. CDR3 DNA sequence: TGTGCCAGCAGTTTAAAAGGGCGTCCCTACAATGAGCAGTTCTTC.

This clonotype was observed a handful of times. The chain employs TRBV5-1 and TRBJ1-1, with TRBD1 matching 7 bases. The germline V gene has CDR1 SGHRS and CDR2 YFSETQ. The V and J ends lost 4 bases and 0 bases, in that order; junction bases with no gene match: 15. The CDR3 is 18 residues long. As DNA, the CDR3 is TGCGCCAGCAGCACAACTCTCCGGGACAGATATCTGAACACTGAAGCTTTCTTT. This translates into CASSTTLRDRYLNTEAFF. Together with reference TRBV5-1 and TRBJ1-1, the CDR3 gives the full variable domain: KAGVTQTPRYLIKTRGQQVTLSCSPISGHRSVSWYQQTPGQGLQFLFEYFSETQRNKGNFPGRFSGRQFSNSRSEMNVSTLELGDSALYLCASSTTLRDRYLNTEAFFGQGTRLTVV.

J is TRBJ2-7 and V is TRBV19; 8 bases are a match to TRBD1. The CDR3 spans 14 residues. The germline CDR1 and CDR2 sequences are LNHDA and SQIVND (reference sequence). V gave up 4 bases and J gave up 6 bases; unmatched junction bases: 8. DNA for the CDR3: TGTGCCAGTAGTAGTGGCAGGGGGCTGGGCGAGCAGTACTTC. Its protein product is CASSSGRGLGEQYF.

V usage is TRBV10-3 and J usage is TRBJ2-3; the match to TRBD2 covers 8 bases. Germline V gene data show CDR1 as ENHRY and CDR2 as SYGVKD. Trimming removed 8 bases from V and 2 bases from J; junction bases left unmatched: 6. The CDR3 loop spans 14 amino acids. CDR3: CAIAPGLATDTQYF. The CDR3 nucleotides read TGTGCCATCGCCCCCGGACTAGCCACAGATACGCAGTATTTT.

This clonotype turned up a few times. V is TRBV24-1 and J is TRBJ2-1; D remains unclear. Germline values: CDR1 KGHDR, CDR2 SFDVKD. CDR3 length equals 14 residues. Trimming shortened V by 5 bases and J by 3 bases, and 10 bases separated the two germline ends. In DNA, the CDR3 is TGTGCCACCAGTGGTGGCCCCCTCTACAATGAGCAGTTCTTC. It encodes CATSGGPLYNEQFF.

The table lists this clonotype with a few counts. The chain links TRBV2 to TRBJ2-7; unclear D gene. Trimming cost V 6 bases and J 3 bases, with 9 bases left between them. Germline CDR1 is SNHLY and CDR2 is FYNNEI. This CDR3 is 12 amino acids long. The CDR3 loop reads CASRVVGYEQYF. The CDR3, as DNA: TGTGCCAGCAGAGTGGTAGGCTACGAGCAGTACTTC.

The chain recombines TRBV15 with TRBJ1-1; no clear D gene. The CDR3 length is 14 residues. Germline CDR1 is LNHNV and CDR2 is YYDKDF (reference sequence). V was shortened by 5 bases and J by 1 base, with 11 bases between the two germline ends. The CDR3 coding sequence is TGTGCCACCAGCGCGGACGGCCAGAACACTGAAGCTTTCTTT. Translating gives CATSADGQNTEAFF.

The V gene is TRBV20-1, the J gene TRBJ2-1; D is perhaps TRBD2 (7 bases). The CDR3 extends over 14 amino acids. Germline CDR1 and CDR2: DFQATT and SNEGSKA (reference sequence). V gave up 1 base and J gave up 7 bases, with 14 bases separating them. The CDR3 here is CSARGGGARNEQFF. In DNA form, the CDR3 reads TGCAGTGCTAGAGGTGGGGGGGCGCGGAATGAGCAGTTCTTC.

This clonotype has only a few counts. The J gene is TRBJ2-3, the V gene TRBV27; D unclear. The germline gives CDR1 MNHEY, CDR2 SMNVEV (reference sequence). This CDR3 comprises 12 residues. With 4 bases removed from V and 8 bases from J, the gap between germline ends came to 10 bases. This CDR3 reads CASSSPWGTQYF. CDR3 bases: TGTGCCAGCAGTTCCCCATGGGGTACGCAGTATTTT.

In this sample, this clonotype turned up a few times. The chain uses TRBV7-3 and TRBJ2-5; the D gene is possibly TRBD2 (7 bases). Germline assignment: CDR1 SGHTA and CDR2 FQGTGA. The CDR3 runs 15 residues. With 2 bases removed from V and 1 base from J, the gap between germline ends came to 11 bases. In nucleotides, the CDR3 is TGTGCCAGCAGCTTATACGGGGGGCTCCAAGAGACCCAGTACTTC. It specifies CASSLYGGLQETQYF.

This clonotype occurred a few times. This could be a read error, since a much larger clone is one nucleotide away. The chain carries TRBV25-1 and TRBJ2-1; D is possibly TRBD2 (5 bases). The CDR3 sequence is 11 residues long. Germline V gene data show CDR1 as MGHDK and CDR2 as SYGVNS. The CDR3 DNA sequence: TGTGCCAGCAGCGACTACGATGAGCAGTTCTTC. Protein product: CASSDYDEQFF.

This rearrangement joins TRBV7-9 to TRBJ1-1, with a tentative D call TRBD1 (5 bases). Trimming took 8 bases from V and 3 from J, leaving 16 bases between them. Germline V gene data show CDR1 as SEHNR and CDR2 as FQNEAQ (reference sequence). The CDR3 extends over 14 amino acids. The CDR3 DNA is TGTGCCAGCGAGGCTCGGAGGGGAGACACTGAAGCTTTCTTT. Translating gives CASEARRGDTEAFF. The complete variable domain, with remaining parts taken from reference TRBV7-9 and TRBJ1-1, reads DTGVSQNPRHKITKRGQNVTFRCDPISEHNRLYWYRQTLGQGPEFLTYFQNEAQLEKSRLLSDRFSAERPKGSFSTLEIQRTEQGDSAMYLCASEARRGDTEAFFGQGTRLTVV.

The gene calls are TRBV4-2 and TRBJ2-3; maybe TRBD2 (6 bases). The CDR3 is made up of 18 amino acids. Germline CDR1 LGHNA, CDR2 YNFKEQ. Trimming pared 1 base from V and 0 bases from J, leaving 17 bases between. Here the CDR3 reads CASSQAPSAGLSTDTQYF. The CDR3, as DNA: TGTGCCAGCAGCCAAGCCCCTTCAGCGGGTTTAAGCACAGATACGCAGTATTTT.

The CDR3, as DNA: TGTGCCAGCAGCGTAGAACCTGCAGTAGGCGAGCAGTACTTC. Translating gives CASSVEPAVGEQYF. The genes are TRBV9 and TRBJ2-5; D uncertain. The DNA end is a closer match to TRBJ2-7, so the J assignment may be wrong. Germline lookup yields CDR1 SGDLS and CDR2 YYNGEE. This CDR3 is built from 14 residues.

This clonotype has at least ten counts. The rearrangement uses TRBV2 and TRBJ2-3; 7 nucleotides match TRBD2. The CDR3 covers 14 residues. V gave up 5 bases and J gave up 1 base; unmatched junction bases: 3. Germline values: CDR1 SNHLY, CDR2 FYNNEI. This CDR3 reads CASSSLAGTDTQYF. In nucleotides, the CDR3 is TGTGCCAGCAGTTCCCTAGCGGGCACAGATACGCAGTATTTT.

This clonotype was counted a few times. The rearrangement links TRBV7-9 to TRBJ2-1; 9 nucleotides align to TRBD2. The CDR3 sequence is 17 residues long. Germline loops: CDR1 SEHNR, CDR2 FQNEAQ (reference sequence). The trim removed 5 bases at V and 9 bases at J, leaving 17 bases unmatched. The CDR3 loop reads CASSQSGASGIFGEQFF. The CDR3, as DNA: TGTGCCAGCAGCCAGAGCGGGGCTAGCGGGATATTCGGTGAGCAGTTCTTC.

This chain links TRBV3-1 with TRBJ2-3; no clear D gene. The germline V gene has CDR1 LGHDT and CDR2 YNNKEL (reference sequence). Trimming removed 0 bases from V and 6 bases from J, with 13 bases in between. CDR3 length: 15 residues. In DNA, the CDR3 is TGTGCCAGCAGCCAAGATGTTCTCCGGTCGGATACGCAGTATTTT. Its protein product is CASSQDVLRSDTQYF.

This clonotype has a handful of counts. The chain combines TRBV4-2 with TRBJ2-7; 8 nucleotides line up with TRBD1. Losses at the gene ends were 0 bases for V and 2 bases for J; bases not matched to a gene: 6. The germline gives CDR1 LGHNA, CDR2 YNFKEQ. This CDR3 comprises 16 residues. CDR3 coding DNA: TGTGCCAGCAGCCAAGAGACGACAGGGGACACCTACGAGCAGTACTTC. This gives the protein CASSQETTGDTYEQYF.